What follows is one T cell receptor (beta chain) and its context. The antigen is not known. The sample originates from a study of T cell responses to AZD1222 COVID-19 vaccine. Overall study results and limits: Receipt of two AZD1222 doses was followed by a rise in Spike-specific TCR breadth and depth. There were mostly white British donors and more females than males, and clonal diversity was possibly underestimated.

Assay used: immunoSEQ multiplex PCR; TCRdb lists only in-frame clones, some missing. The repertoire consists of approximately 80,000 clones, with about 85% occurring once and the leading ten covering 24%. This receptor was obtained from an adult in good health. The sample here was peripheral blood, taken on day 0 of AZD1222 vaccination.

Here the CDR3 reads CASSPLGQGPYEQYF. CDR3 coding DNA: TGTGCCAGCAGCCCCCTCGGACAGGGGCCCTACGAGCAGTACTTC. The chain combines TRBV7-6 with TRBJ2-7; 9 bases align to TRBD1. The CDR3 loop spans 15 amino acids. The ends lost 5 bases at V and 2 bases at J; junction bases unmatched: 7. Germline CDR1 is SGHVS and CDR2 is FNYEAQ.